The 13 T cell receptor beta chains reported below all come from one sample, sequenced in a study of T cell responses to AZD1222 COVID-19 vaccine. The table came from immunoSEQ multiplex PCR; TCRdb's copy has only in-frame clones and leaves some out. The top ten clones hold around 48% of a sample with 70,000 to 80,000 clones, around three quarters of them seen once. This sample comprised peripheral blood, obtained 28 days after the second AZD1222 dose. Receptors originate from an adult who received the AZD1222 COVID-19 vaccine.

The chain recombines TRBV5-1 with TRBJ1-2; D gene uncertain. CDR3 length: 15 residues. Trimming took off 4 bases at V and 7 bases at J, with 20 bases between the two ends. Germline CDR1 is SGHRS and CDR2 is YFSETQ. The CDR3 DNA is TGCGCCAGCAGCACCCCCTCGGGCCCGGGGAGTGGCTACACCTTC. This encodes CASSTPSGPGSGYTF.

This chain links TRBV3-1 (or the pseudogene TRBV3-2) with TRBJ2-3; D is uncertain. Germline CDR1 reads LGHDT; CDR2 reads YNNKEL (reference sequence). V was shortened by 5 bases and J by 1 base, with 19 bases between the two germline ends. The CDR3 contains 17 residues. The CDR3 region is CASSKMGFLPGTDTQYF. CDR3 sequence (DNA): TGTGCCAGCAGCAAAATGGGGTTCCTACCAGGCACAGATACGCAGTATTTT.

V is TRBV5-4 and J is TRBJ2-1; D tentatively reads TRBD1 or TRBD2 (7 bases each). The V and J ends lost 4 bases and 7 bases respectively, with 18 bases between them. Germline V CDR1 and CDR2: SGHNT, YYREEE (reference sequence). There are 15 residues in the CDR3. CDR3 in amino acids: CASSPTRGRENEQFF. CDR3 nucleotides: TGTGCCAGCAGCCCCACGAGGGGGCGGGAGAATGAGCAGTTCTTC.

The chain employs TRBV5-1 and TRBJ1-3; 8 bases match TRBD1. The CDR3 is 15 amino acids. CDR1 and CDR2 from the germline V gene are SGHRS and YFSETQ. V shed 3 bases, J shed 3 bases, and the junction held 5 bases outside the gene matches. CDR3 nucleotides: TGCGCCAGCAGCTATCAGGGGGCGGATGGAAACACCATATATTTT. Its protein is CASSYQGADGNTIYF.

The chain recombines TRBV2 with TRBJ1-2; D not resolved. Germline V gene data show CDR1 as SNHLY and CDR2 as FYNNEI. CDR3 size: 13 residues. Trimming pared 7 bases from V and 0 bases from J, leaving 9 bases between. In nucleotides, the CDR3 is TGTGCCAGCACGAGTCTAGCTAACTATGGCTACACCTTC. Translating gives CASTSLANYGYTF. Full variable domain (missing parts from reference TRBV2 and TRBJ1-2): EPEVTQTPSHQVTQMGQEVILRCVPISNHLYFYWYRQILGQKVEFLVSFYNNEISEKSEIFDDQFSVERPDGSNFTLKIRSTKLEDSAMYFCASTSLANYGYTFGSGTRLTVV.

The chain joins TRBV7-2 to TRBJ2-7; 9 bases align to TRBD1. Trimming took 5 bases from V and 2 from J; bases not matched to a gene: 4. The CDR3 length is 14 residues. Germline-derived CDR1 and CDR2 are SGHTA and FQGNSA. The CDR3 DNA follows: TGTGCCAGCAGCGTGACAGGGGGGGCCTACGAGCAGTACTTC. It yields the protein CASSVTGGAYEQYF.

The chain combines TRBV7-9 with TRBJ1-1, with D unclear. The CDR3 length is 12 residues. The V and J ends lost 5 bases and 6 bases respectively, with 10 bases between them. Germline V gives CDR1 SEHNR, CDR2 FQNEAQ (reference sequence). The CDR3: CASSRTAAEAFF. CDR3 in DNA: TGTGCCAGCAGCCGAACTGCCGCTGAAGCTTTCTTT.

This chain connects TRBV7-8 to TRBJ2-2, with 8 bases lining up with TRBD1. CDR3 length: 16 amino acids. CDR1 and CDR2 from the germline V gene are SGHVS and FQNEAQ. Trimming cost V 5 bases and J 6 bases; bases outside gene matches: 11. For the CDR3, the DNA is TGTGCCAGCAGCATCACAGGGGGAGAGAGGTCCGGGGAGCTGTTTTTT. The encoded protein is CASSITGGERSGELFF.

The chain joins TRBV28 to TRBJ1-1; D not certain. Germline CDR1 reads MDHEN; CDR2 reads SYDVKM. CDR3 length equals 13 residues. Trimming pared 3 bases from V and 1 base from J, leaving 6 bases between. CDR3 loop: CASSFSGNTEAFF. The CDR3 nucleotides are TGTGCCAGCAGTTTTTCAGGGAACACTGAAGCTTTCTTT.

The V gene is TRBV6-5, the J gene TRBJ1-4; 11 nucleotides agree with TRBD1. Trimming cost V 6 bases and J 12 bases; bases outside gene matches: 6. CDR3 length: 13 amino acids. Germline assignment: CDR1 MNHEY and CDR2 SVGAGI. The DNA of the CDR3 is TGTGCCAGCAGCCGGGGGACAGGGGGAGAACTGTTTTTT. It is translated as CASSRGTGGELFF.

V gene TRBV28 combines with J gene TRBJ2-6; D unresolved. Germline CDR1 reads MDHEN; CDR2 reads SYDVKM. Trimming cost V 9 bases and J 1 base, with 13 bases left between them. CDR3 length equals 15 residues. CDR3 bases: TGTGCCAGTCACTCGACCGGTTCTGGGGCCAACGTCCTGACTTTC. Translation: CASHSTGSGANVLTF.

This chain links TRBV27 with TRBJ1-4, with D perhaps matching TRBD1 (6 bases). In germline, CDR1 is MNHEY, CDR2 SMNVEV (reference sequence). Trimming took 5 bases from V and 0 from J, leaving 10 bases between them. There are 15 residues in the CDR3. CDR3 in amino acids: CASSPGAATNEKLFF. CDR3 in DNA: TGTGCCAGCAGTCCAGGGGCCGCAACTAATGAAAAACTGTTTTTT. Full variable domain (outside the CDR3, taken from reference TRBV27 and TRBJ1-4): EAQVTQNPRYLITVTGKKLTVTCSQNMNHEYMSWYRQDPGLGLRQIYYSMNVEVTDKGDVPEGYKVSRKEKRNFPLILESPSPNQTSLYFCASSPGAATNEKLFFGSGTQLSVL.

This clone was seen just once. The rearrangement uses TRBV7-9 and TRBJ2-1; D remains unclear. The CDR3 is 17 residues long. V shed 1 base and J shed 0 bases, with 13 bases lying between them. Germline CDR1 is SEHNR and CDR2 is FQNEAQ (reference sequence). The CDR3 loop is CASSLEQKLSSYNEQFF. The CDR3, as DNA: TGTGCCAGCAGCTTAGAACAGAAACTCAGCTCCTACAATGAGCAGTTCTTC. The entire variable domain, with the rest obtained from reference TRBV7-9 and TRBJ2-1, is as follows: DTGVSQNPRHKITKRGQNVTFRCDPISEHNRLYWYRQTLGQGPEFLTYFQNEAQLEKSRLLSDRFSAERPKGSFSTLEIQRTEQGDSAMYLCASSLEQKLSSYNEQFFGPGTRLTVL.